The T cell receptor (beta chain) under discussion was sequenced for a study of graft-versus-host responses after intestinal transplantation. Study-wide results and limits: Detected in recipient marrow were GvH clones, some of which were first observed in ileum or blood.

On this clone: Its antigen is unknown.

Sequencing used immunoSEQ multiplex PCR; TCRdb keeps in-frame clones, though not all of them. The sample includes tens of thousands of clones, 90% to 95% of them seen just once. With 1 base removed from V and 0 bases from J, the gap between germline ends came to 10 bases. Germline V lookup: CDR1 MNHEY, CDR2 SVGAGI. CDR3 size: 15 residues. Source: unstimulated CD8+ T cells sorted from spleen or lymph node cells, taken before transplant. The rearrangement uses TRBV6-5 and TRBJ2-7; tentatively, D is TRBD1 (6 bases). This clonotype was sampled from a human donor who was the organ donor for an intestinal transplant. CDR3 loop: CASSYFGQSSYEQYF. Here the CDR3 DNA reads TGTGCCAGCAGTTACTTTGGACAGAGCTCCTACGAGCAGTACTTC.